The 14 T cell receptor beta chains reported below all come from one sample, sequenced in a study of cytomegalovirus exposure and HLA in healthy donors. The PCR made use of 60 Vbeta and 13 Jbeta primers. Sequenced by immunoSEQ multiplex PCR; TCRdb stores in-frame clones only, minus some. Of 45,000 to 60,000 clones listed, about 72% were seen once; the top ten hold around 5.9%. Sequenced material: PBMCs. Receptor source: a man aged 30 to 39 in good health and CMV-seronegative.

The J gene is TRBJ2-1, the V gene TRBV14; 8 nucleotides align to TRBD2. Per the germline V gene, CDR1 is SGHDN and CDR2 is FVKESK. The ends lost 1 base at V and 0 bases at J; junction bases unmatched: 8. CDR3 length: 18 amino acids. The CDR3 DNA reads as TGTGCCAGCAGCCAAGGGGTTCCCGGGAGGGCCTCCTACAATGAGCAGTTCTTC. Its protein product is CASSQGVPGRASYNEQFF.

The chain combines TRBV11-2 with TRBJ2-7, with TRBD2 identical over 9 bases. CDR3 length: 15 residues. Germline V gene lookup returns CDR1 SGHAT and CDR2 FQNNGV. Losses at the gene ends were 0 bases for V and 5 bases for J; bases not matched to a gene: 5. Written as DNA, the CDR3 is TGTGCCAGCAGCTTAGAACTAGCGGGCTACCACGAGCAGTACTTC. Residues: CASSLELAGYHEQYF.

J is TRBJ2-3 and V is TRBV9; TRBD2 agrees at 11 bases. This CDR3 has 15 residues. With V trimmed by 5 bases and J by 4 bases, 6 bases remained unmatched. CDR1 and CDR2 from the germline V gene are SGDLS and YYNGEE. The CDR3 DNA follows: TGTGCCAGCAGTACTCTAGCGGGAGGAGCAGATACGCAGTATTTT. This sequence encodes CASSTLAGGADTQYF.

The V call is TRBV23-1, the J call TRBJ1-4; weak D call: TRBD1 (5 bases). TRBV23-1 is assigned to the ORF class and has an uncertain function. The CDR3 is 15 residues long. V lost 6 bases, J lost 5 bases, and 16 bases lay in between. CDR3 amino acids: CASSPPEWGNEKLFF. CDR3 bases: TGCGCCAGCAGCCCCCCGGAGTGGGGCAATGAAAAACTGTTTTTT.

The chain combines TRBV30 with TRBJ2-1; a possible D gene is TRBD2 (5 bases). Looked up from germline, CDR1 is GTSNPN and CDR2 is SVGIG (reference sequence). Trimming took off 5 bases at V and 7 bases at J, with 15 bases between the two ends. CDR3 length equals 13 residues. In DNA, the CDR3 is TGTGCCTGGGAAGAATATCCGGGGAATGAGCAGTTCTTC. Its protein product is CAWEEYPGNEQFF.

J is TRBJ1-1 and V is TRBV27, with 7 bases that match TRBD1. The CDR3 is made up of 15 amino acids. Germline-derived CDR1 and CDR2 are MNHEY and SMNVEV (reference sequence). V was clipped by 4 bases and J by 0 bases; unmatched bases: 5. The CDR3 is CASSSSGTVNTEAFF. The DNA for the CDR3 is TGTGCCAGCAGTTCCTCCGGGACAGTGAACACTGAAGCTTTCTTT.

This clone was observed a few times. CDR3 DNA sequence: TGTGCCAGCAGTGAACTAGCGGGAGGGCCTGGGTACTTC. Its protein product is CASSELAGGPGYF. This sequence joins TRBV2 and TRBJ2-7; 12 bases match TRBD2. This CDR3 has 13 amino acids. Trimming took 2 bases from V and 12 from J; bases not matched to a gene: 5. CDR1 is SNHLY, CDR2 FYNNEI, per germline.

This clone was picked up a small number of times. CDR3 nucleotides: TGTGCCAGCAGCTTCGCGGGAAATAATTCACCCCTCCACTTT. Translated, it gives CASSFAGNNSPLHF. The gene calls are TRBV11-2 and TRBJ1-6; D remains unclear. Germline V gene data show CDR1 as SGHAT and CDR2 as FQNNGV. Trimming shortened V by 3 bases and J by 5 bases, and 8 bases separated the two germline ends. This CDR3 has 14 amino acids.

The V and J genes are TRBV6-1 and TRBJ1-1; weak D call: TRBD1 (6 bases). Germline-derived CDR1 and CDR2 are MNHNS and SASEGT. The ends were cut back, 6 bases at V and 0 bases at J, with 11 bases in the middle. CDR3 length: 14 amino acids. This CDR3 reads CASSWGGMNTEAFF. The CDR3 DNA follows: TGTGCCAGCAGCTGGGGGGGCATGAACACTGAAGCTTTCTTT.

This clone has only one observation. The CDR3 loop is CASSSDRDFLLSYGYTF. DNA of the CDR3: TGTGCCAGCAGCTCGGACAGGGATTTTTTGCTCAGCTATGGCTACACCTTC. V gene TRBV7-9 combines with J gene TRBJ1-2; 8 bases are a match to TRBD1. V shed 4 bases and J 4 bases; nucleotides not matched to a gene: 14. The CDR3 has 17 amino acids. Germline V CDR1 and CDR2: SEHNR, FQNEAQ (reference sequence).

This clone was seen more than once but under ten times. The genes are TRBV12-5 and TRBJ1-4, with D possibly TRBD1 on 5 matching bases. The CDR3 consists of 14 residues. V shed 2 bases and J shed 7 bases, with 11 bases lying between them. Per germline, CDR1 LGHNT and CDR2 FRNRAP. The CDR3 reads CASGLTGSGEKLFF. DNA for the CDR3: TGTGCTAGTGGTTTGACAGGAAGTGGTGAAAAACTGTTTTTT. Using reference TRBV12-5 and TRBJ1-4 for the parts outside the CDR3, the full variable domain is DARVTQTPRHKVTEMGQEVTMRCQPILGHNTVFWYRQTMMQGLELLAYFRNRAPLDDSGMPKDRFSAEMPDATLATLKIQPSEPRDSAVYFCASGLTGSGEKLFFGSGTQLSVL.

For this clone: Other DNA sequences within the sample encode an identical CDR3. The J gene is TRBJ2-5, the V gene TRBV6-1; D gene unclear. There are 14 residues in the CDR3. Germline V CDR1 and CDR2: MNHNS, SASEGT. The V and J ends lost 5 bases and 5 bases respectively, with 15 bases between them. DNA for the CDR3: TGTGCCAGCAGTCCCGGTCTTGTGCGGGAGACCCAGTACTTC. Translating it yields CASSPGLVRETQYF.

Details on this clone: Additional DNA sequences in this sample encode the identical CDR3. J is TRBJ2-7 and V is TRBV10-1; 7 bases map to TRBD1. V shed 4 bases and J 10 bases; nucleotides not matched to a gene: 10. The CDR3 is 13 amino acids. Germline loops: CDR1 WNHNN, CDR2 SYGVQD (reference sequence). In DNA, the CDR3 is TGCGCCAGCAGTGCAATGACAGGGACGGAACAGTACTTC. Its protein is CASSAMTGTEQYF.

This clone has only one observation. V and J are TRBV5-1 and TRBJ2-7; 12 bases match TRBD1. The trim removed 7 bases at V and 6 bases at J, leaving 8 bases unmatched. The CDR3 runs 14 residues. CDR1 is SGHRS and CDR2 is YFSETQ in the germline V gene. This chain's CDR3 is CASAGTGGSREQYF. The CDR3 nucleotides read TGCGCCAGCGCCGGGACAGGGGGCTCTCGCGAGCAGTACTTC.